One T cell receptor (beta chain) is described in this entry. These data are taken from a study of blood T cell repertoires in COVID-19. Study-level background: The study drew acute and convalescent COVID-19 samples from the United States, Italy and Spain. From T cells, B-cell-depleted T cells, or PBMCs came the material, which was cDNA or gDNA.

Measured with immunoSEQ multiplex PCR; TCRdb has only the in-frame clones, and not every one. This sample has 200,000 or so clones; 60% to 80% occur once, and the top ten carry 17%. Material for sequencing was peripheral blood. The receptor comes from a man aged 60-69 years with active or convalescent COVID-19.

CDR3 coding DNA: TGTGCCAGCAGCTTAAGCGGTAGTACTGAAGCTTTCTTT. Its translation is CASSLSGSTEAFF. The V gene is TRBV11-1, the J gene TRBJ1-1, with unresolved D. The germline CDR1 and CDR2 sequences are SGHAT and FQDESV (reference sequence). This CDR3 comprises 13 residues. V lost 2 bases to trimming and J lost 5 bases, with 9 bases between them.